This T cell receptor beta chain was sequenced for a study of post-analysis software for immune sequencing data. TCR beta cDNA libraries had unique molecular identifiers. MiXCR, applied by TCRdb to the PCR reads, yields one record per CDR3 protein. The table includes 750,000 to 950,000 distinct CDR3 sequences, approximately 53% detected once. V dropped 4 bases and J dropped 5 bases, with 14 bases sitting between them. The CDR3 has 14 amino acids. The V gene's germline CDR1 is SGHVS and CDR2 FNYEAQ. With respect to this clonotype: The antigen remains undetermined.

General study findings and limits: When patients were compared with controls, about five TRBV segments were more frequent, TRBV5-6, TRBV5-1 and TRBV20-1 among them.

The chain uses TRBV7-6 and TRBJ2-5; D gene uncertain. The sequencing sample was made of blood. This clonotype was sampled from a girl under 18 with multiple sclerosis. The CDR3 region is CASSSRSSPETQYF. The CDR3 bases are TGTGCCAGCAGCTCCCGGTCCTCCCCCGAGACCCAGTACTTC. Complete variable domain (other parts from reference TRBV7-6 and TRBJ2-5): GAGVSQSPRYKVTKRGQDVALRCDPISGHVSLYWYRQALGQGPEFLTYFNYEAQQDKSGLPNDRFSAERPEGSISTLTIQRTEQRDSAMYRCASSSRSSPETQYFGPGTRLLVL.